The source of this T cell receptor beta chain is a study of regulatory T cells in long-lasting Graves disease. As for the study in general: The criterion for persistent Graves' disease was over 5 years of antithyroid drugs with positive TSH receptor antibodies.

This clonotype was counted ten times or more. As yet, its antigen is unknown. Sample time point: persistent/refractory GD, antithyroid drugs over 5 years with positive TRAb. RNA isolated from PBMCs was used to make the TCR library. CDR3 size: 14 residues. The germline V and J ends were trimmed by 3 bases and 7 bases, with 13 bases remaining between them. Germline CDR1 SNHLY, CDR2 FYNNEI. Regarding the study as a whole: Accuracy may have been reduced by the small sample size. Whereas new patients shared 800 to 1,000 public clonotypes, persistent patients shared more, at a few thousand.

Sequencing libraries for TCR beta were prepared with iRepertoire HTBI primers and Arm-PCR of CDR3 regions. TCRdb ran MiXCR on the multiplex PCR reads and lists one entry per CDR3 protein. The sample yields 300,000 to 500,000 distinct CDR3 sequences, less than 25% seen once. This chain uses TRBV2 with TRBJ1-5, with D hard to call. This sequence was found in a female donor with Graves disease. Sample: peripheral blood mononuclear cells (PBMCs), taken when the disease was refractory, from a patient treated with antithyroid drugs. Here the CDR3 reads CASSDGKGDQPQHF. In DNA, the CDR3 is TGTGCCAGCAGTGACGGAAAGGGCGACCAGCCCCAGCATTTT.